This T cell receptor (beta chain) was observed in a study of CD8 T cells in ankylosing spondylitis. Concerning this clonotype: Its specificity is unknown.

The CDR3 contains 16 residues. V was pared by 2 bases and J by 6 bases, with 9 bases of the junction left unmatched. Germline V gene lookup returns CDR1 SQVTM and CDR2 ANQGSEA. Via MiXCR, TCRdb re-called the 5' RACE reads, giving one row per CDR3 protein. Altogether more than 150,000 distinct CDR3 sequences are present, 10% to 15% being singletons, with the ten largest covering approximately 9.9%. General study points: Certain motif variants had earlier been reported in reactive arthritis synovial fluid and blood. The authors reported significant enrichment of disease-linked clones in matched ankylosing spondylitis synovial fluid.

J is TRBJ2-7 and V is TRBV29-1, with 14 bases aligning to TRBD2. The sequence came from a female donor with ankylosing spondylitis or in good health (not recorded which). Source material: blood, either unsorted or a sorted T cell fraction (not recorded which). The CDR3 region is CSVERGTSGRSVEQYF. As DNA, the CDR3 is TGCAGCGTTGAAAGGGGGACTAGCGGGAGAAGTGTCGAGCAGTACTTC.